This is a list of T cell receptor beta chains from one sample in a study of T cell responses to AZD1222 COVID-19 vaccine. Only in-frame clones appear in the TCRdb table, and some are missing; sequencing was by immunoSEQ multiplex PCR. The table shows approximately 140,000 clones, with roughly 94% occurring only once. The sample was peripheral blood, taken on day 0 of AZD1222 vaccination. The receptors derive from an adult in good health. Each CDR3 is given with its conserved first and last residue. D genes are given only for firm matches. For some rows the clone size is stated as once, few or many, or as a class when expanded; others skip it.

len	v_gene	d_gene	abundance	j_gene	CDR3aa	CDR3nt
17	TRBV29-1	TRBD2	.	TRBJ2-2	CSVEDHFGGRATGELFF	TGCAGCGTTGAAGATCATTTTGGCGGGAGGGCCACCGGGGAGCTGTTTTTT
15	TRBV6-5	TRBD1	.	TRBJ1-2	CASSSWDRGIDGYTF	TGTGCCAGCAGTTCGTGGGACAGGGGCATTGATGGCTACACCTTC
13	TRBV27	.	few	TRBJ1-6	CASSYPGDSPLHF	TGTGCCAGCAGTTACCCAGGGGATTCACCCCTCCACTTT
13	TRBV18	.	.	TRBJ2-5	CASSPGVQETQYF	TGTGCCAGCTCACCGGGGGTCCAAGAGACCCAGTACTTC
13	TRBV13	.	.	TRBJ2-5	CASSAGLGGTQYF	TGTGCCAGCAGCGCAGGACTAGGGGGGACCCAGTACTTC
15	TRBV25-1	.	.	TRBJ1-6	CASSDVGTENSPLHF	TGTGCCAGCAGTGACGTTGGGACGGAAAATTCACCCCTCCACTTT
14	TRBV28	.	once	TRBJ1-5	CASKGGTKDQPQHF	TGTGCCAGCAAGGGGGGGACAAAAGATCAGCCCCAGCATTTT
15	TRBV27	.	.	TRBJ1-6	CASSLGTPWHSPLHF	TGTGCCAGCAGCCTAGGGACGCCGTGGCATTCACCCCTCCACTTT
16	TRBV4-3	.	.	TRBJ2-3	CASSQDLGISTDTQYF	TGCGCCAGCAGCCAAGATTTGGGGATTAGCACAGATACGCAGTATTTT
16	TRBV30	TRBD1	.	TRBJ2-6	CAWTGQGVSGANVLTF	TGTGCCTGGACCGGACAGGGGGTTTCTGGGGCCAACGTCCTGACTTTC
16	TRBV7-2	TRBD2	.	TRBJ2-3	CASSLYLAGGSDTQYF	TGTGCCAGCAGCTTATACCTAGCGGGGGGTTCAGATACGCAGTATTTT
15	TRBV7-9	TRBD1	.	TRBJ2-2	CASSRPTGDTGELFF	TGTGCCAGCAGCAGACCGACAGGGGACACCGGGGAGCTGTTTTTT
12	TRBV4-3	.	.	TRBJ1-4	CASSQGEGLLFF	TGCGCCAGCAGCCAAGGGGAGGGTTTACTGTTTTTT
15	TRBV7-2	.	.	TRBJ2-3	CASSLAGGSTDTQYF	TGTGCCAGCAGCTTAGCGGGGGGTAGCACAGATACGCAGTATTTT
15	TRBV4-3	.	.	TRBJ2-1	CASSQESNRDNEQFF	TGCGCCAGCAGCCAAGAATCGAATAGGGACAATGAGCAGTTCTTC
16	TRBV28	TRBD1	.	TRBJ1-2	CASRRTPGDRVGGYTF	TGTGCCAGCAGGCGTACCCCTGGGGACAGGGTTGGTGGCTACACCTTC
14	TRBV29-1	.	.	TRBJ2-1	CSVRNWNAASEQFF	TGCAGCGTACGAAACTGGAACGCGGCCTCTGAGCAGTTCTTC